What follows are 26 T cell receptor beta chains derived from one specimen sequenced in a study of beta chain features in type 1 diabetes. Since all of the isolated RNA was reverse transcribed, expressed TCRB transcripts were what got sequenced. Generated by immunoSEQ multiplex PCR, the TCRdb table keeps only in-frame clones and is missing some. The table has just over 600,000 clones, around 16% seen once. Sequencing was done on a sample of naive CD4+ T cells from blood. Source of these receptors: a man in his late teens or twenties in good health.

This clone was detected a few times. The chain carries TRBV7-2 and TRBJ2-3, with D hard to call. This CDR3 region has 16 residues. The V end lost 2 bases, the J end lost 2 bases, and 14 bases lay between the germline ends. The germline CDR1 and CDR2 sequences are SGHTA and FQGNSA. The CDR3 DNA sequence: TGTGCCAGCAGCTTAAGGGTTGCGAGGTACACAGATACGCAGTATTTT. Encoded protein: CASSLRVARYTDTQYF.

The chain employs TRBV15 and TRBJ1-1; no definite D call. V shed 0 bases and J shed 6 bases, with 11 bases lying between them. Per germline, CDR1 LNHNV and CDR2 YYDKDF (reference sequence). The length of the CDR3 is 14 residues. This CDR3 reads CATSRDFEAAEAFF. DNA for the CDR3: TGTGCCACCAGCAGAGATTTCGAGGCTGCTGAAGCTTTCTTT.

This chain's CDR3 is CAWVRYNYGYTF. In DNA form, the CDR3 reads TGTGCCTGGGTCAGATATAACTATGGCTACACCTTC. V is TRBV30 and J is TRBJ1-2, with D unresolved. The germline CDR1 and CDR2 sequences are GTSNPN and SVGIG (reference sequence). The CDR3 spans 12 residues. V lost 5 bases and J lost 1, with 8 bases in between.

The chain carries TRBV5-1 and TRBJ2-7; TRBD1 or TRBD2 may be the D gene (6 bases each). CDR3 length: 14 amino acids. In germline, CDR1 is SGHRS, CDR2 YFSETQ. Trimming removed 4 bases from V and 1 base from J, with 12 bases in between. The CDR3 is CASSATGTSYEQYF. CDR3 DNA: TGCGCCAGCAGCGCCACAGGGACTTCCTACGAGCAGTACTTC.

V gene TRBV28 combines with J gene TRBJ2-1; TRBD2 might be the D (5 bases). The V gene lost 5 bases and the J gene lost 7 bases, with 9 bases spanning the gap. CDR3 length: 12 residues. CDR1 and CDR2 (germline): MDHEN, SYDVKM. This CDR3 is CASSTRVNEQFF. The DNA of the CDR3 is TGTGCCAGCAGTACTAGGGTGAATGAGCAGTTCTTC.

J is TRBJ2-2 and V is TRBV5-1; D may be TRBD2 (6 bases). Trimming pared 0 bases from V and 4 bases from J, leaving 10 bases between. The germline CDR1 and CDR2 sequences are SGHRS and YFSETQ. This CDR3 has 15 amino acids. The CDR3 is CASSLVEGSTGELFF. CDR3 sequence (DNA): TGCGCCAGCAGCTTGGTGGAGGGAAGCACCGGGGAGCTGTTTTTT.

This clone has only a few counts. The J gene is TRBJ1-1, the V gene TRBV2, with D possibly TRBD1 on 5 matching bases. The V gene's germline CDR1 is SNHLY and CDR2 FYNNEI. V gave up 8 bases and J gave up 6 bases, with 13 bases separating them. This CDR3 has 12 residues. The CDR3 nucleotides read TGTGCCAGCCTTGCAGAGGGGCCTGAAGCTTTCTTT. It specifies CASLAEGPEAFF.

The CDR3 DNA is TGCGCCAGCAGCCACGGACAGGGCTATGGCTACACCTTC. Translating gives CASSHGQGYGYTF. The V and J genes are TRBV4-3 and TRBJ1-2; 8 bases line up with TRBD1. J lost 4 bases, V lost 3 bases, and 1 base had no gene match. The CDR3 has 13 residues. Germline assignment: CDR1 LGHNA and CDR2 YSLEER.

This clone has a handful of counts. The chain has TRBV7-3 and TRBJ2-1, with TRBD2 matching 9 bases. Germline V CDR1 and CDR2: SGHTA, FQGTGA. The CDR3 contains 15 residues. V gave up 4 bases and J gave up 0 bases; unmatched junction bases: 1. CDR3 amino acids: CASSSTSGSYNEQFF. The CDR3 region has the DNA TGTGCCAGCAGCTCGACTAGCGGCTCCTACAATGAGCAGTTCTTC. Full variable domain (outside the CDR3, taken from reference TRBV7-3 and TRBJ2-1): GAGVSQTPSNKVTEKGKYVELRCDPISGHTALYWYRQSLGQGPEFLIYFQGTGAADDSGLPNDRFFAVRPEGSVSTLKIQRTERGDSAVYLCASSSTSGSYNEQFFGPGTRLTVL.

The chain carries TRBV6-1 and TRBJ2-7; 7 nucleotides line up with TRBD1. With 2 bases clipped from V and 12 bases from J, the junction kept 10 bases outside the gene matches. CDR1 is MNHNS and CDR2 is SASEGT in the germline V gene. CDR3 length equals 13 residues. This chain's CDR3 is CASSEPGTAWGYF. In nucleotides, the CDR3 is TGTGCCAGCAGTGAACCAGGGACAGCCTGGGGGTACTTC.

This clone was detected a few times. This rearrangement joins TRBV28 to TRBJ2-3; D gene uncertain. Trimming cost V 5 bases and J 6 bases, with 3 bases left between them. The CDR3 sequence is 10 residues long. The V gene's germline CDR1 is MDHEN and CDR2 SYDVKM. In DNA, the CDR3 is TGTGCCAGCAGTGCTGATACGCAGTATTTT. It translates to CASSADTQYF.

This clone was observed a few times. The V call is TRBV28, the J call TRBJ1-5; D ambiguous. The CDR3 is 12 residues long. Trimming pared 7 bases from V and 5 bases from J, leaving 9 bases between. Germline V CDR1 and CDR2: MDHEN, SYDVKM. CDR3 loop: CASKGRDQPQHF. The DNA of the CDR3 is TGTGCCAGCAAAGGACGCGATCAGCCCCAGCATTTT.

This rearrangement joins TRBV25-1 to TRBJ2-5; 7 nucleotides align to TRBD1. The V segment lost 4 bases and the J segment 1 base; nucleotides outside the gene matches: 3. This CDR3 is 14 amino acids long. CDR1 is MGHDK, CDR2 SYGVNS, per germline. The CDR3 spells CASSVAGGQETQYF. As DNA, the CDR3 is TGTGCCAGCAGTGTGGCAGGGGGCCAAGAGACCCAGTACTTC.

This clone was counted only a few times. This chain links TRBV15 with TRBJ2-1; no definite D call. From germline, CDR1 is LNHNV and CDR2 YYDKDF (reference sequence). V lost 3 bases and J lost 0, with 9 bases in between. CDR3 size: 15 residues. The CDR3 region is CATSSDFPSYNEQFF. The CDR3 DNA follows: TGTGCCACCAGCAGCGATTTCCCCTCCTACAATGAGCAGTTCTTC. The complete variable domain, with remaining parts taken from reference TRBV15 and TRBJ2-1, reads DAMVIQNPRYQVTQFGKPVTLSCSQTLNHNVMYWYQQKSSQAPKLLFHYYDKDFNNEADTPDNFQSRRPNTSFCFLDIRSPGLGDTAMYLCATSSDFPSYNEQFFGPGTRLTVL.

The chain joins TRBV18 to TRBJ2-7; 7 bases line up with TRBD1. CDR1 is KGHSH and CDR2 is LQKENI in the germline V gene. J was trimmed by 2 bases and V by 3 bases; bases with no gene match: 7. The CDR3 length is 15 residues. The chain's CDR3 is CASSPTTGLTYEQYF. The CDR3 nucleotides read TGTGCCAGCTCACCCACGACAGGGCTGACCTACGAGCAGTACTTC.

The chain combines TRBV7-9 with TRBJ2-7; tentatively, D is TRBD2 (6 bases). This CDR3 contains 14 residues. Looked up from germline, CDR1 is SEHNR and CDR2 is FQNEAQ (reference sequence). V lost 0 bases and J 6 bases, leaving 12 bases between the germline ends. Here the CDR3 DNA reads TGTGCCAGCAGCTTAGCGGCGGGATCGGGCGAGCAGTACTTC. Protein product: CASSLAAGSGEQYF.

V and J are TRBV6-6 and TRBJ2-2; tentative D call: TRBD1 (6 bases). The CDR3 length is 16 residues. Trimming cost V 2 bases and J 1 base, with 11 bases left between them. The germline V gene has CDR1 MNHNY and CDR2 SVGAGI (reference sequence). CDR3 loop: CASSYLGHLNTGELFF. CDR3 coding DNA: TGTGCCAGCAGTTACCTGGGACACCTGAACACCGGGGAGCTGTTTTTT.

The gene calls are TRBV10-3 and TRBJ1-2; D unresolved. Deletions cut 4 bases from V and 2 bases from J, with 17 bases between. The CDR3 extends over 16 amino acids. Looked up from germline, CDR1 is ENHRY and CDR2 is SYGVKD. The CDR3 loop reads CAISGRARAANYGYTF. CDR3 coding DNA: TGTGCCATCAGTGGCCGGGCACGGGCGGCGAACTATGGCTACACCTTC.

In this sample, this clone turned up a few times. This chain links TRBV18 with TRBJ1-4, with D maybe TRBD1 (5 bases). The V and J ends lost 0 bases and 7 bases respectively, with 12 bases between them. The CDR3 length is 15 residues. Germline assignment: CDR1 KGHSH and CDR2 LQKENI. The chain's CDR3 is CASSPPGARGEKLFF. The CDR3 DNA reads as TGTGCCAGCTCACCACCGGGCGCTAGGGGTGAAAAACTGTTTTTT.

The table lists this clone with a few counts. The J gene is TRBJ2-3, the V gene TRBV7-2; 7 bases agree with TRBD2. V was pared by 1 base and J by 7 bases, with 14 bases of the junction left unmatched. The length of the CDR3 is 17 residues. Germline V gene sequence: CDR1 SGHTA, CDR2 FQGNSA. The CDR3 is CASSLGYMREIGNTQYF. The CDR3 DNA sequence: TGTGCCAGCAGCTTAGGATATATGCGGGAGATAGGGAATACGCAGTATTTT.

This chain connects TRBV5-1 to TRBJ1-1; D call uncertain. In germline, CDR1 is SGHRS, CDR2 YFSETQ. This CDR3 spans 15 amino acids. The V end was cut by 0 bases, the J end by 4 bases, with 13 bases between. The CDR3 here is CASSLDRGTSTEAFF. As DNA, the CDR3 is TGCGCCAGCAGCTTGGATCGGGGAACGAGCACTGAAGCTTTCTTT.

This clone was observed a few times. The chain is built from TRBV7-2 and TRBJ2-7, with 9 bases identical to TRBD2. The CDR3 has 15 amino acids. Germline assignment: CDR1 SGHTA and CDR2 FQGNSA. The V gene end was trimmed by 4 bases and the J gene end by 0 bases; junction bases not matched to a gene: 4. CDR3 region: CASSSPGLASYEQYF. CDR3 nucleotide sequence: TGTGCCAGCAGCTCCCCGGGACTAGCCTCCTACGAGCAGTACTTC.

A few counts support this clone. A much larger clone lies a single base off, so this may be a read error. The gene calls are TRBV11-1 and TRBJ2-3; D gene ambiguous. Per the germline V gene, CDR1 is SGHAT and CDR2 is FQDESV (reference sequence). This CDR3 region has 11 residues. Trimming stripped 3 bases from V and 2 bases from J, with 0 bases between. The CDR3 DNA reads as TGTGCCAGCAGCTTCACAGATACGCAGTATTTT. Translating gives CASSFTDTQYF.

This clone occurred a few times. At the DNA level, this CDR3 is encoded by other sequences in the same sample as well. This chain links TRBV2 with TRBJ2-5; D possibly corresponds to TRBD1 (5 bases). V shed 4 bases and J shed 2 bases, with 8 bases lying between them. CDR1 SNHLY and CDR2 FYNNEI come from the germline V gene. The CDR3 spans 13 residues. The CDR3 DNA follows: TGTGCCAGCAGTGGGCAGGGACAAGAGACCCAGTACTTC. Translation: CASSGQGQETQYF.

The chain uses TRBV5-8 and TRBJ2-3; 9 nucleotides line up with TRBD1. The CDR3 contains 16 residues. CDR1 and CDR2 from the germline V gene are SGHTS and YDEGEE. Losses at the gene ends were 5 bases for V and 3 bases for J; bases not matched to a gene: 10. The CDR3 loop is CASRRTGTGLTDTQYF. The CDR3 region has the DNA TGTGCCAGCAGGAGGACCGGGACAGGGTTAACAGATACGCAGTATTTT.

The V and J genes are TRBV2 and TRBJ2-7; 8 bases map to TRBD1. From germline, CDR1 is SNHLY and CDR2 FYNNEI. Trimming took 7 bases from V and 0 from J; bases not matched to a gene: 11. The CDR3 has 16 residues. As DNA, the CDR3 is TGTGCCAGCACACACGTGATAGGGACAGGCTCCTACGAGCAGTACTTC. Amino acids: CASTHVIGTGSYEQYF.